This T cell receptor beta chain was recorded in a study of post-analysis software for immune sequencing data. Looking at the study overall: Disease courses included relapsing-remitting, secondary progressive and progressive-relapsing multiple sclerosis.

Overall study findings and caveats: Co-batched samples clustered tightly together by F measure. Controls' normalized Chao1 diversity significantly exceeded that of multiple sclerosis patients.

cDNA libraries for TCR beta contained unique molecular identifiers. Once roughly 0.95 to 10 million T cells were used, some 500,000 cDNA molecules resulted. TCRdb called the PCR reads again in MiXCR, with one record for every CDR3 protein. The sample contains fewer than 700,000 distinct CDR3 sequences, about 40% of which appear only once. Details on this clonotype: As yet, its antigen is unknown.

The receptor was isolated from a girl between 5 and 17 years old with multiple sclerosis. Source material: blood.

The CDR3 DNA sequence: TGCAGTGCTCCCCCGCTGCGGGAGCCCTCCTTCTCGTTCTTC. Translation: CSAPPLREPSFSFF. This rearrangement joins TRBV20-1 to TRBJ2-1; 7 bases fit TRBD2. Germline V gene lookup returns CDR1 DFQATT and CDR2 SNEGSKA (reference sequence). The ends lost 5 bases at V and 15 bases at J; junction bases unmatched: 19. The CDR3 has 14 amino acids.